This T cell receptor beta chain was documented in a study of OX40 agonist ivuxolimab in advanced cancers. TCRdb's copy holds only in-frame clones and misses some; the assay was immunoSEQ multiplex PCR. The sample yields 60,000 or so clones, roughly 84% seen once. Germline V gives CDR1 LNHDA, CDR2 SQIVND (reference sequence). V lost 2 bases, J lost 2 bases, and 10 bases lay in between. The CDR3 loop spans 15 amino acids. Specimen: CD4+ or CD8+ T cells sorted from blood, collected in a trial of the OX40 agonist ivuxolimab. The chain joins TRBV19 to TRBJ1-5, with D possibly TRBD1 on 6 matching bases. The source of this sequence is an adult with an advanced solid tumor such as melanoma, head and neck, liver or kidney cancer. CDR3 coding DNA: TGTGCCAGTAGTATAAGGGGGTCGGGCAATCAGCCCCAGCATTTT. It translates to CASSIRGSGNQPQHF.